This T cell receptor (beta chain) stems from a study of neurological immune-mediated disorders (dated by TCRdb to the late 2010s). About the study as a whole: Using UMI-based sequencing, the study compared peripheral blood TCR-beta repertoires from patients with HTLV-I-associated myelopathy (HAM/TSP), patients with multiple sclerosis, and healthy controls. Longitudinal samples, technical triplicates and paired sorted CD4+ and CD8+ T-cell subsets, alongside PBMC samples, were included among the 90 to 130 TCR-beta libraries. The cohort comprised roughly 70 subjects: 15 or so HAM/TSP patients, 35 or so multiple sclerosis patients and 20 or so healthy controls. Overall results and qualifications from the work: Across subjects, expanded clones never shared an identical CDR3 amino acid sequence, which suggests that the TCR-beta repertoires in every group were private. The highest TCR clonal expansion was observed in HAM/TSP patients, whereas the lowest was observed in MS patients, even when compared with healthy controls.

A note on this clonotype: The specificity of this receptor is unknown. A read error may explain this, as a much larger clone is one base away.

Healthy controls were blood bank volunteers in Maryland, USA. For the unsorted PBMC libraries, 2 million PBMCs were stored in RNAlater at -80 degrees C until RNA extraction and were used to generate the libraries. PBMCs were separated from peripheral blood using Ficoll-Hypaque density gradient centrifugation and then cryopreserved in liquid nitrogen. cDNA was synthesized by template-switch 5'RACE using a primer carrying a 10-nucleotide random unique molecular identifier by which each TCR transcript was tagged. Each sequencing run produced over 160 million TCR-beta sequences covering 15-18 subjects. The RNeasy kit was used for extraction of total RNA. The KAPA Real-time Library Amplification kit was used to amplify TCR-beta VDJ regions with primers for the TCR constant region and the 5'RACE anchor. Sample indexes and Illumina adaptors were added in a first PCR, and a second PCR then increased library yield. After purification with Ampure beads, the TCR product of roughly 650 bp was size-selected on a 2% E-gel SizeSelection system. Library quality was checked on a Bioanalyzer, concentration was measured with Qubit, and libraries were quantified with the Kapa Library Quantification kit before pooling. Libraries were sequenced paired-end 2 x 150 bp on an Illumina HiSeq 2500. To increase sequence diversity, roughly 24-32% phiX was spiked into each library pool. For the original study's pipeline: The UMI-based MiGEC pipeline processed quality-filtered reads and removed over 80% of raw TCR sequences during error correction. VDJ genes were aligned to IMGT germline references, and clonotypes were defined by unique CDR3 amino acid sequence plus V-J genes. VDJtools evaluated clonal expansion, Shannon diversity and CDR3 relatedness (CalcPairwiseDistances, ClusterSamples); CLCbio workbench built phylogenetic trees. Expanded clones were defined as having at least 8 unique UMIs, based on coefficient-of-variation modelling across technical triplicates. TCRdb trimmed the raw reads at Q25, called clones with MiXCR and kept productive beta chains. Rows matching on CDR3 protein sequence are summarized as one entry with the most common DNA and genes. The V and J calls were not made by the authors but by TCRdb's processing. The sample table holds around 30,000 distinct CDR3 sequences, of which approximately 4.2% were seen once. The ten largest clones add up to under 30% of the sample.

The V and J ends are trimmed by 3 bases and 2 bases, leaving 14 bases between them. The CDR1 and CDR2 encoded by the germline V gene are MDHEN and SYDVKM. Including the terminal cysteine and phenylalanine, the CDR3 comprises 16 residues. Just CDR3 DNA is preserved here, 48 bases in frame from base 1. Sequencing was carried out using PBMCs. This receptor chain uses TRBV28 and TRBJ2-1, with the D call tentatively TRBD1 or TRBD2, each fitting 6 bases. The sequence was collected from a man aged 18 to 29 in good health. CDR3 loop: CASSFRPGGTYNEQFF. Here is the DNA: TGTGCCAGCAGTTTTCGTCCCGGGGGCACCTACAATGAGCAGTTCTTC.